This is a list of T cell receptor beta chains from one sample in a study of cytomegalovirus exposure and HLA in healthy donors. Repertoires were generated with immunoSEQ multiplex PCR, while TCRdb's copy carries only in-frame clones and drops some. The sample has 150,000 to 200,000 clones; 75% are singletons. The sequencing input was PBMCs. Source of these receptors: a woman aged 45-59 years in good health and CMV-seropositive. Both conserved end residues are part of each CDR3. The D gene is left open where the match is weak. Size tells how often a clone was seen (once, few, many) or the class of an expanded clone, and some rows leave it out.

CDR3 protein: CASSQFQGDVRGYTF; V gene: TRBV14; clone size: .; D gene: TRBD1
CDR3 protein: CASSFGQGLYEQYF; V gene: TRBV5-4; clone size: .; D gene: TRBD1
CDR3 protein: CASSPGTRGANQETQYF; V gene: TRBV5-1; clone size: .; D gene: .
CDR3 protein: CASSLRGTSYEQYF; V gene: TRBV7-9; clone size: .; D gene: .
CDR3 protein: CASSLVVAGVVTQYF; V gene: TRBV7-9; clone size: .; D gene: TRBD2
CDR3 protein: CASSVSGSPLHF; V gene: TRBV5-4; clone size: .; D gene: .
CDR3 protein: CASSLGRVPREQYF; V gene: TRBV11-2; clone size: few; D gene: .
CDR3 protein: CASSGGVYNEQFF; V gene: TRBV7-8; clone size: .; D gene: TRBD2
CDR3 protein: CASSESRTRSTDTQYF; V gene: TRBV6-1; clone size: once; D gene: TRBD2
CDR3 protein: CASSLGGKNTEAFF; V gene: TRBV11-2; clone size: .; D gene: .